The 7 T cell receptor beta chains given below trace back to one sample, sequenced in a study of somatic mutations in cytotoxic T cells in rheumatoid arthritis. The table came from immunoSEQ multiplex PCR; TCRdb's copy has only in-frame clones and leaves some out. This table holds roughly 30,000 clones, 82% found once. Sequenced sample: CD8+ T cells sorted from blood. These receptors came from an adult with rheumatoid arthritis.

This chain joins TRBV7-6 and TRBJ2-3, with 12 bases aligning to TRBD2. Germline trimming cut 1 base from V and 1 base from J; bases unmatched to any gene: 9. Looked up from germline, CDR1 is SGHVS and CDR2 is FNYEAQ. This CDR3 has 19 amino acids. For the CDR3, the DNA is TGTGCCAGCAGCTTAGTCCCTAGCGGGAGGGCCCAAGGCACAGATACGCAGTATTTT. This gives the protein CASSLVPSGRAQGTDTQYF.

The chain uses TRBV6-1 and TRBJ1-6, with 12 bases matching TRBD1. The CDR3 runs 14 residues. Germline lookup yields CDR1 MNHNS and CDR2 SASEGT. The ends lost 7 bases at V and 9 bases at J; junction bases unmatched: 4. The CDR3 DNA sequence: TGTGCCAGCACTCCGGGACAGGGGGCTTCACCCCTCCACTTT. As protein: CASTPGQGASPLHF.

The rearrangement joins TRBV4-1 to TRBJ2-7; D is undetermined. CDR1 is MGHRA and CDR2 is YSYEKL in the germline V gene. This CDR3 has 17 amino acids. Trimming stripped 3 bases from V and 1 base from J, with 19 bases between. CDR3 region: CASSHGTRPDPSYEQYF. CDR3 bases: TGCGCCAGCAGCCATGGAACCCGGCCCGACCCTTCCTACGAGCAGTACTTC.

The rearrangement uses TRBV7-9 and TRBJ1-2, with no clear D. The V gene lost 5 bases and the J gene lost 4 bases, with 20 bases spanning the gap. In germline, CDR1 is SEHNR, CDR2 FQNEAQ (reference sequence). The length of the CDR3 is 16 residues. The CDR3 DNA is TGTGCCAGCAGCCCTCGAGGAGCCCGGGCTGGCTATGGCTACACCTTC. Translated: CASSPRGARAGYGYTF. Full variable domain (remainder filled in from reference TRBV7-9 and TRBJ1-2): DTGVSQNPRHKITKRGQNVTFRCDPISEHNRLYWYRQTLGQGPEFLTYFQNEAQLEKSRLLSDRFSAERPKGSFSTLEIQRTEQGDSAMYLCASSPRGARAGYGYTFGSGTRLTVV.

The chain has TRBV11-2 and TRBJ2-5; 8 bases are shared with TRBD2. This CDR3 is 16 amino acids long. Trimming at V came to 5 bases and at J to 2 bases, leaving 10 bases not matched to a gene. Per the germline V gene, CDR1 is SGHAT and CDR2 is FQNNGV. The CDR3 reads CASSQRASGPQETQYF. The CDR3 nucleotides are TGTGCCAGCAGCCAAAGGGCTAGCGGGCCTCAAGAGACCCAGTACTTC. Filled out from reference TRBV11-2 and TRBJ2-5, the complete variable domain reads EAGVAQSPRYKIIEKRQSVAFWCNPISGHATLYWYQQILGQGPKLLIQFQNNGVVDDSQLPKDRFSAERLKGVDSTLKIQPAKLEDSAVYLCASSQRASGPQETQYFGPGTRLLVL.

The count of this clone is one. The V gene is TRBV5-8, the J gene TRBJ2-7; the D is unclear. Germline CDR1 SGHTS, CDR2 YDEGEE. This CDR3 spans 11 amino acids. Trimming shortened V by 3 bases and J by 2 bases, and 3 bases separated the two germline ends. The DNA for the CDR3 is TGTGCCAGCAGCTCTACCTACGAGCAGTACTTC. Its translation is CASSSTYEQYF.

This chain uses TRBV7-6 with TRBJ2-1; TRBD1 agrees at 9 bases. The germline V gene has CDR1 SGHVS and CDR2 FNYEAQ. Trimming at V came to 6 bases and at J to 2 bases, leaving 5 bases not matched to a gene. The CDR3 runs to 15 residues. This chain's CDR3 is CASSSGTGPYNEQFF. The CDR3 DNA is TGTGCCAGCAGTTCCGGGACAGGGCCCTACAATGAGCAGTTCTTC.